This T cell receptor (beta chain) was profiled in a study of cytomegalovirus exposure and HLA in healthy donors (TCRdb year 2017). Regarding the study in general: According to a later analysis, one platform produced both the roughly 110 validation repertoires and the 666 repertoires of the first cohort. The study was designed to test whether signatures of past pathogen exposure could be identified by cataloging public T cell receptors. A separate validation cohort of 100 to 150 different subjects was used in addition to the approximately 700-subject first cohort. High-throughput TCR immunosequencing, statistical association of individual TCRs with disease status, and machine learning were combined to predict cytomegalovirus infection status.

Summary of the overall study and its limitations: The study gave a list of 150 to 200 TCR beta chains associated with cytomegalovirus. In both the original and validation cohorts, the classifier was reported to diagnose cytomegalovirus status with high specificity and sensitivity. According to the authors, the approach could potentially be generalized to other disease states and immunological phenotypes. Across donors, most TCR sequences were observed very rarely, whereas some public TCRs were present in many individuals. Three of the identified cytomegalovirus-associated TCR beta chains were confirmed in vitro to be specific for cytomegalovirus antigens. The validation cohort had no HLA typing available for a later analysis, so co-occurrence within that cohort was assessed over all 120 repertoires. Of the cluster scores, 94% were above 0 in a later analysis, which found that TCRs clustered in the first cohort also tended to co-occur in the 95 to 150 validation repertoires.

CDR1 and CDR2 are drawn from the germline V gene (reference sequence): SSHAT, FNYEAQ. Its CDR3 holds 16 amino acids, cysteine through phenylalanine. Just the 48-base CDR3 DNA is kept, in frame starting at base 1. Library creation used the immunoSEQ multiplex PCR assay. The authors' analysis ran thus. To diagnose cytomegalovirus status from the catalog of TCR beta chain sequences, a statistical classification framework was built. TCRdb holds this immuneACCESS table with in-frame rearrangements only. Some clones are missing; in checked studies, unresolved V genes explain under half, and the rest has no known cause. The DNA was the basis for D and trimming; V, J and clone size are from that table. The sample table shows about 200,000 clones, and roughly 88% are seen once. Roughly 13% of the sample comes from the top ten. Worth noting for this clone: Its specific antigen is unknown. The junction does not match germline at one end; this may be a read error.

The donors were included in the validation cohort of 120 subjects, a group kept apart from the roughly 680-subject first cohort. This clonotype originated in a woman in her twenties or thirties in good health and CMV-seropositive. The sequencing input was PBMCs. The receptor chain draws on TRBV7-7 and TRBJ2-2, with 10 central nucleotides matching TRBD1. The CDR3 sequence is CASSLAPGTGAGELFF. The DNA sequence is given as TGTGCTAGCAGCTTAGCCCCCGGGACAGGGGCCGGGGAGCTGTTTTTT.